This TCR beta chain came from a study of OX40 agonist ivuxolimab in advanced cancers. At the level of the study: Three patients, one with hepatocellular carcinoma and two with cutaneous melanoma, achieved partial responses. Study-wide findings and caveats: Near-lowest levels of clonal expansion characterized partial responders at 0.1-3.0 mg/kg. Researchers did not determine the expanded peripheral T cells' antigen specificity.

Trimming removed 5 bases at V and 11 bases at J, with 19 bases between. The CDR3 runs 13 residues. Germline values: CDR1 SGHNT, CDR2 YENEEA. The protocol was immunoSEQ multiplex PCR, while the TCRdb copy is restricted to in-frame clones and leaves out a portion. The data show roughly 51,000 clones, with about 88% seen just once and over 0.5% held by the top ten. As concerns this clone: Its antigen is undetermined.

This chain links TRBV11-3 with TRBJ2-7, with D possibly matching TRBD2 (5 bases). The clonotype was recovered from an adult with an advanced solid tumor such as melanoma, head and neck, liver or kidney cancer. The specimen was CD4+ or CD8+ T cells sorted from blood, collected in a trial of the OX40 agonist ivuxolimab. The CDR3 nucleotides read TGTGCCAGCAGCCAGGAGGTAAAGGCTATAAAGTACTTC. Translated, it gives CASSQEVKAIKYF.